Shown below are 3 T cell receptor beta chains from a single sample sequenced in a study of cytomegalovirus exposure and HLA in healthy donors. The PCR used 60 Vbeta and 13 Jbeta primers. Clones were sequenced by immunoSEQ multiplex PCR, and TCRdb holds only the in-frame ones, with some missing. The sample carries some 170,000 clones, roughly 79% recorded once. The sequenced material came from PBMCs. Receptors were obtained from a man aged 40-50 years in good health and CMV-seropositive.

The chain joins TRBV19 to TRBJ2-5; TRBD2 matches at 14 bases. Losses at the gene ends were 4 bases for V and 5 bases for J; bases not matched to a gene: 3. Germline V gene data show CDR1 as LNHDA and CDR2 as SQIVND (reference sequence). The CDR3 sequence is 15 residues long. The CDR3 reads CASSTGTSGSETQYF. DNA of the CDR3: TGTGCCAGTAGTACCGGGACTAGCGGGAGTGAGACCCAGTACTTC.

The chain carries TRBV5-5 and TRBJ2-3; a possible D gene is TRBD2 (6 bases). Germline values: CDR1 SGHKS, CDR2 YYEKEE (reference sequence). The V gene lost 2 bases and the J gene lost 1 base, with 11 bases spanning the gap. This CDR3 region has 15 residues. This CDR3 is CASSFRDSRTDTQYF. In nucleotides, the CDR3 is TGTGCCAGCAGCTTCCGGGACTCACGCACAGATACGCAGTATTTT.

Relative to its sample, this clone is medium-sized. The rearrangement uses TRBV6-6 and TRBJ2-7, with D unresolved. The CDR3 extends over 13 amino acids. V dropped 5 bases and J dropped 0 bases, with 8 bases sitting between them. Germline-derived CDR1 and CDR2 are MNHNY and SVGAGI (reference sequence). CDR3 nucleotides: TGTGCCAGCAGTATTCCAGGCTCCTACGAGCAGTACTTC. Its protein product is CASSIPGSYEQYF.